Listed below are T cell receptor beta chains from one sample, sequenced in a study of blood T cell repertoires in COVID-19. The table came from immunoSEQ multiplex PCR; TCRdb's copy has only in-frame clones and leaves some out. Of some 130,000 clones in the sample, roughly 84% were seen once. Specimen: peripheral blood. The receptors originated from a woman older than 75 with acute or convalescent COVID-19. The CDR3 runs from the conserved cysteine through the conserved F or W. Clone size is stated in some rows and not others, as once, few, many or a class when expanded.

V gene	clone size	J gene	CDR3 protein
TRBV27	NA	TRBJ1-5	CASSLTGLGRQPQHF
TRBV27	NA	TRBJ1-4	CASRTTRTGGFEKLFF
TRBV6-5	NA	TRBJ1-5	CASSNSGDRNQPQHF
TRBV7-9	NA	TRBJ1-1	CASSFPGMNTEAFF
TRBV5-1	NA	TRBJ1-6	CASIPEPSGNSPLHF
TRBV5-4	NA	TRBJ2-1	CASSLPSGGFNEQFF
TRBV5-4	NA	TRBJ1-2	CASSRDKGVGGYTF
TRBV6-5	few	TRBJ1-5	CASSYYRGQPQHF
TRBV6-6	NA	TRBJ2-5	CASSPTSGGAQETQYF
TRBV11-3	NA	TRBJ2-7	CASSLWWYRYYEQYF
TRBV19	NA	TRBJ1-5	CASSIAPQQGASNQPQHF
TRBV7-8	NA	TRBJ1-1	CASSLALRGTEAFF
TRBV9	NA	TRBJ2-1	CASSSASGSINEQFF